One and the same sample provided the 20 T cell receptor beta chains below, sequenced in a study of blood T cell repertoires in COVID-19. Here immunoSEQ multiplex PCR was the method, and the copy in TCRdb shows in-frame clones only, minus some. The repertoire holds 490,000 or so clones, with about 85% as singletons. Sequencing used PBMCs or T cells enriched from blood (not recorded which). The receptors were gathered from a woman aged 55-69 years who had recovered from COVID-19.

This chain joins TRBV4-2 and TRBJ1-1; D remains unclear. V was shortened by 7 bases and J by 0 bases, with 21 bases between the two germline ends. This CDR3 is built from 17 residues. CDR1 is LGHNA and CDR2 is YNFKEQ in the germline V gene. The DNA for the CDR3 is TGTGCCAGCATCAAGAAACCAAAACCCGAGATGAACACTGAAGCTTTCTTT. Its protein is CASIKKPKPEMNTEAFF.

The chain links TRBV6-5 to TRBJ1-2, with 9 bases fitting TRBD1. J lost 5 bases, V lost 6 bases, and 7 bases had no gene match. Germline V gives CDR1 MNHEY, CDR2 SVGAGI. There are 14 residues in the CDR3. The chain's CDR3 is CASSDTGGAYGYTF. DNA of the CDR3: TGTGCCAGCAGCGATACAGGGGGCGCTTATGGCTACACCTTC.

The chain uses TRBV25-1 and TRBJ2-1; TRBD2 matches at 9 bases. From germline, CDR1 is MGHDK and CDR2 SYGVNS. The CDR3 is made up of 17 amino acids. The ends lost 6 bases at V and 0 bases at J; junction bases unmatched: 9. The CDR3 bases are TGTGCCAGCAGGTCGGGACTAGCCCCGAGCTCCTACAATGAGCAGTTCTTC. It specifies CASRSGLAPSSYNEQFF.

The rearrangement uses TRBV19 and TRBJ1-2; no clear D gene. This CDR3 is 15 amino acids long. CDR1 is LNHDA and CDR2 is SQIVND in the germline V gene (reference sequence). Trimming stripped 3 bases from V and 1 base from J, with 12 bases between. Here the CDR3 reads CASSISSIGNYGYTF. The CDR3 nucleotides read TGTGCCAGTAGTATTTCGAGCATCGGTAACTATGGCTACACCTTC.

With respect to this clone: This sample also contains other DNA sequences that code for the same CDR3. The V gene is TRBV3-1 (or the pseudogene TRBV3-2), the J gene TRBJ1-2, with a possible D match to TRBD1 (6 bases). The CDR3 loop spans 14 amino acids. The ends were cut back, 1 base at V and 0 bases at J, with 6 bases in the middle. Germline V gene lookup returns CDR1 LGHDT and CDR2 YNNKEL (reference sequence). The CDR3 here is CASSQGQANYGYTF. CDR3 nucleotide sequence: TGTGCCAGCAGCCAAGGACAGGCTAACTATGGCTACACCTTC.

The chain has TRBV7-9 and TRBJ2-7, with a tentative D call TRBD1 (6 bases). The CDR3 totals 14 residues. The V end lost 2 bases, the J end lost 2 bases, and 10 bases lay between the germline ends. Germline V gene sequence: CDR1 SEHNR, CDR2 FQNEAQ (reference sequence). CDR3 amino acids: CASSLRQVPYEQYF. CDR3 bases: TGTGCCAGCAGCTTAAGACAGGTTCCCTACGAGCAGTACTTC.

The V and J genes are TRBV6-5 and TRBJ2-3; D is undetermined. The CDR3 contains 11 residues. The germline V and J ends were trimmed by 7 bases and 9 bases, with 11 bases remaining between them. Germline V gives CDR1 MNHEY, CDR2 SVGAGI. CDR3 in DNA: TGTGCCAGCACATTTGGAGAGACGCAGTATTTT. This translates into CASTFGETQYF.

The chain employs TRBV14 and TRBJ1-6, with TRBD1 identical over 10 bases. Germline CDR1 reads SGHDN; CDR2 reads FVKESK. The ends lost 2 bases at V and 9 bases at J; junction bases unmatched: 4. This CDR3 is built from 15 residues. This CDR3 reads CASSQLRDRGSPLHF. The CDR3 nucleotides read TGTGCCAGCAGCCAACTCCGGGACAGGGGTTCACCCCTCCACTTT.

The J gene is TRBJ1-2, the V gene TRBV4-2; D may be TRBD1 (6 bases). The CDR3 sequence is 16 residues long. The germline gives CDR1 LGHNA, CDR2 YNFKEQ. V lost 0 bases and J 3 bases, leaving 14 bases between the germline ends. The CDR3 coding sequence is TGTGCCAGCAGCCAAGATAGCACAGGGAGAGACTATGGCTACACCTTC. Protein: CASSQDSTGRDYGYTF.

This clone has only one observation. V and J are TRBV5-1 and TRBJ2-2; 7 bases are a match to TRBD2. This CDR3 has 15 residues. Trimming at V came to 3 bases and at J to 7 bases, leaving 9 bases not matched to a gene. Germline CDR1 and CDR2: SGHRS and YFSETQ. For the CDR3, the DNA is TGCGCCAGCAGCTATACCGGGGGGACGAACGGGGAGCTGTTTTTT. This encodes CASSYTGGTNGELFF.

The chain couples TRBV7-9 to TRBJ2-1; TRBD2 matches at 7 bases. V gave up 5 bases and J gave up 1 base; unmatched junction bases: 14. Germline V gene lookup returns CDR1 SEHNR and CDR2 FQNEAQ (reference sequence). The CDR3 has 18 amino acids. The CDR3 DNA follows: TGTGCCAGCAGCCCCCCCCAGGGCCGCGGGGGTTCCTACAATGAGCAGTTCTTC. Translated, it gives CASSPPQGRGGSYNEQFF.

This chain joins TRBV6-5 and TRBJ2-7, with D possibly being TRBD2 (5 bases). Germline V gene data show CDR1 as MNHEY and CDR2 as SVGAGI. The V end lost 11 bases, the J end lost 2 bases, and 13 bases lay between the germline ends. The CDR3 consists of 12 residues. The CDR3 here is CAVRGSAYEQYF. CDR3 in DNA: TGTGCCGTCCGGGGTTCTGCCTACGAGCAGTACTTC.

The rearrangement uses TRBV30 and TRBJ1-1; D remains ambiguous. The CDR3 contains 13 residues. V was clipped by 1 base and J by 1 base, with 7 bases between them. Germline V gives CDR1 GTSNPN, CDR2 SVGIG (reference sequence). The CDR3 region has the DNA TGTGCCTGGAGTGCTGCAGAGAACACTGAAGCTTTCTTT. Translating gives CAWSAAENTEAFF.

The table lists this clone with a count of one. The V call is TRBV6-5, the J call TRBJ1-1, with a tentative D call TRBD1 (5 bases). The CDR3 contains 12 residues. V was pared by 9 bases and J by 7 bases, with 15 bases between. Looked up from germline, CDR1 is MNHEY and CDR2 is SVGAGI. CDR3 protein: CASTSGGGEAFF. The CDR3 region has the DNA TGTGCCAGTACCTCGGGCGGGGGTGAAGCTTTCTTT.

J is TRBJ2-1 and V is TRBV7-2, with D perhaps TRBD2 (6 bases). The V end was cut by 4 bases, the J end by 0 bases, with 10 bases between. CDR1 and CDR2 (germline): SGHTA, FQGNSA. The CDR3 contains 15 residues. The CDR3 is CASSSSASSYNEQFF. The CDR3 bases are TGTGCCAGCAGCTCTAGCGCCAGCTCCTACAATGAGCAGTTCTTC.

The chain carries TRBV5-1 and TRBJ2-6; tentative D call: TRBD2 (6 bases). Trimming shortened V by 4 bases and J by 0 bases, and 17 bases separated the two germline ends. Per the germline V gene, CDR1 is SGHRS and CDR2 is YFSETQ. This CDR3 has 18 residues. The CDR3 region has the DNA TGCGCCAGCAGCCTAGTATCGGGGGAGTACTCTGGGGCCAACGTCCTGACTTTC. It translates to CASSLVSGEYSGANVLTF. Drawing the rest from reference TRBV5-1 and TRBJ2-6, the complete variable domain is KAGVTQTPRYLIKTRGQQVTLSCSPISGHRSVSWYQQTPGQGLQFLFEYFSETQRNKGNFPGRFSGRQFSNSRSEMNVSTLELGDSALYLCASSLVSGEYSGANVLTFGAGSRLTVL.

The V gene is TRBV2, the J gene TRBJ2-3; D is unresolved. The CDR3 consists of 14 residues. Trimming removed 0 bases from V and 4 bases from J, with 8 bases in between. Per germline, CDR1 SNHLY and CDR2 FYNNEI. In DNA form, the CDR3 reads TGTGCCAGCAGTGAAGCGCTTCAGGCAGATACGCAGTATTTT. This encodes CASSEALQADTQYF. Supplemented by reference TRBV2 and TRBJ2-3, the full variable domain reads EPEVTQTPSHQVTQMGQEVILRCVPISNHLYFYWYRQILGQKVEFLVSFYNNEISEKSEIFDDQFSVERPDGSNFTLKIRSTKLEDSAMYFCASSEALQADTQYFGPGTRLTVL.

This clone was seen just once. The chain employs TRBV5-1 and TRBJ2-7, with 8 bases aligning to TRBD1. After removal of 4 bases from V and 3 bases from J, the junction contained 12 bases not matched to a gene. Germline CDR1 is SGHRS and CDR2 is YFSETQ. This CDR3 region has 16 residues. CDR3 amino acids: CASSRQPGQESYEQYF. Here the CDR3 DNA reads TGCGCCAGCAGCCGTCAACCGGGACAGGAAAGCTACGAGCAGTACTTC.

The J gene is TRBJ1-3, the V gene TRBV13; D ambiguous. This CDR3 has 15 amino acids. V lost 5 bases to trimming and J lost 3 bases, with 14 bases between them. Germline values: CDR1 PRHDT, CDR2 FYEKMQ (reference sequence). CDR3 sequence (DNA): TGTGCCAGCAGCCTGCCCCGGGGTTTTGGAAACACCATATATTTT. Encoded protein: CASSLPRGFGNTIYF. Together with reference TRBV13 and TRBJ1-3, the CDR3 gives the full variable domain: AAGVIQSPRHLIKEKRETATLKCYPIPRHDTVYWYQQGPGQDPQFLISFYEKMQSDKGSIPDRFSAQQFSDYHSELNMSSLELGDSALYFCASSLPRGFGNTIYFGEGSWLTVV.

The chain couples TRBV21-1 to TRBJ2-2; the table gives TRBD1 as D, unverified against the DNA. TRBV21-1 is a pseudogene segment. This CDR3 contains 16 residues. The CDR3 reads CASSFRVPIPPGELFF. In nucleotides, the CDR3 is TGTGCCAGCAGTTTCAGGGTACCCATTCCCCCCGGGGAGCTGTTTTTT.